The sequence of this T cell receptor (beta chain) was determined in a study of blood T cell repertoires in COVID-19. Across the study: Acute and convalescent COVID-19 samples came from the United States, Italy and Spain. T cells, B-cell-depleted T cells, or PBMCs supplied cDNA or gDNA.

The table came from immunoSEQ multiplex PCR; TCRdb's copy has only in-frame clones and leaves some out. The top ten clones hold about 14% of a sample with approximately 160,000 clones, approximately 84% of them seen once. The CDR3 is made up of 15 amino acids. With 0 bases removed from V and 2 bases from J, the gap between germline ends came to 9 bases. Germline CDR1 reads SGDLS; CDR2 reads YYNGEE. The sequencing sample was made of peripheral blood. The J gene is TRBJ1-3, the V gene TRBV9; tentative D call: TRBD1 (5 bases). This clonotype originated in a man younger than 35 with active or convalescent COVID-19. CDR3 region: CASSVAPGTGNTIYF. CDR3 nucleotide sequence: TGTGCCAGCAGCGTAGCGCCAGGGACTGGAAACACCATATATTTT.